These 6 T cell receptor beta chains were all obtained from the same sample, sequenced in a study of T cells in Graves' hyperthyroidism and ophthalmopathy. Using RNA transcripts as the source, TCR beta CDR3 regions were amplified. RT-PCR in the first round (using the HTBI primer set) targeted the TCR CDR3. TCRdb itself ran the multiplex PCR reads through MiXCR, one entry per CDR3 protein. Seen here are some 620,000 distinct CDR3 sequences, roughly 15% observed once, and the top ten hold 3.5% to 4%. Sequencing was carried out using blood. These receptors came from a woman aged 30 to 39 with Graves' hyperthyroidism.

This chain connects TRBV28 to TRBJ1-2; maybe TRBD1 (5 bases). Germline V gives CDR1 MDHEN, CDR2 SYDVKM. V was clipped by 3 bases and J by 8 bases, with 19 bases between them. This CDR3 has 15 residues. The DNA for the CDR3 is TGTGCCAGCAGTTTGAGCCGGACACAGCACGACGGCTACACCTTC. Residues: CASSLSRTQHDGYTF.

The chain employs TRBV11-2 and TRBJ2-1, with 14 bases fitting TRBD2. CDR3 length: 18 residues. CDR1 and CDR2 (germline): SGHAT, FQNNGV. After removal of 1 base from V and 6 bases from J, the junction contained 8 bases not matched to a gene. CDR3 protein: CASSLVGTSGSLSNEQFF. In DNA form, the CDR3 reads TGTGCCAGCAGCTTAGTTGGGACTAGCGGGAGTCTTAGCAATGAGCAGTTCTTC.

This clonotype was observed at least ten times. This chain uses TRBV28 with TRBJ1-5, with TRBD1 as a possible D gene (5 bases). V was shortened by 6 bases and J by 5 bases, with 11 bases between the two germline ends. The germline CDR1 and CDR2 sequences are MDHEN and SYDVKM. The CDR3 consists of 13 residues. For the CDR3, the DNA is TGTGCCAGCAGCCGGGGGGGGGATCAGCCCCAGCATTTT. Protein: CASSRGGDQPQHF.

The chain recombines TRBV2 with TRBJ2-3; TRBD2 aligns across 14 bases. CDR3 length equals 17 residues. V lost 8 bases and J lost 3; bases outside the gene matches: 10. Germline CDR1 is SNHLY and CDR2 is FYNNEI. CDR3 sequence: CASLGLAGEGRTDTQYF. Written as DNA, the CDR3 is TGTGCCAGCTTGGGACTAGCGGGAGAAGGTCGGACAGATACGCAGTATTTT.

This clonotype has just a few counts. This sequence joins TRBV11-2 and TRBJ1-3; tentatively, D is TRBD1 (6 bases). CDR3 length: 15 amino acids. Germline CDR1 and CDR2: SGHAT and FQNNGV. V lost 4 bases, J lost 0 bases, and 10 bases lay in between. CDR3 protein: CASSSRGFSGNTIYF. The CDR3 nucleotides read TGTGCCAGCAGCTCCAGGGGTTTCTCTGGAAACACCATATATTTT.

In this sample, this clonotype turned up many times. V usage is TRBV7-8 and J usage is TRBJ2-7; the D is unclear. The CDR3 has 15 amino acids. V lost 5 bases, J lost 3 bases, and 17 bases lay in between. Germline assignment: CDR1 SGHVS and CDR2 FQNEAQ. CDR3 coding DNA: TGTGCCAGCAGCCCCGAATCAATCCCCGGCTACGAGCAGTACTTC. It yields the protein CASSPESIPGYEQYF.